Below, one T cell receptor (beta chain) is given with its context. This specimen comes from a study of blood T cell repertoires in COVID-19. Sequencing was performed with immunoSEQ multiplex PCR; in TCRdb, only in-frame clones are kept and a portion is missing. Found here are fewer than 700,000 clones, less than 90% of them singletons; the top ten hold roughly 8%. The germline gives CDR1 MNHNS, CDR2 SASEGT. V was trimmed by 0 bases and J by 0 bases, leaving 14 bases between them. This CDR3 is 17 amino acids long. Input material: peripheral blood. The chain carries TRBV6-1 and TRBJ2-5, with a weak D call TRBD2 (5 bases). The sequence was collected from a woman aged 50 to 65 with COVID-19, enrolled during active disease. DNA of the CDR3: TGTGCCAGCAGTGAAGCGCAGAGGGCCCGTTACCAAGAGACCCAGTACTTC. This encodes CASSEAQRARYQETQYF.